Each of the 7 T cell receptor beta chains below was sequenced from the same sample in a study of blood T cell repertoires in COVID-19. Clones were read by immunoSEQ multiplex PCR, and TCRdb kept only the in-frame ones, dropping some. This table has some 210,000 clones, approximately 86% appearing once. What was sequenced was PBMCs or T cells enriched from blood (not recorded which). Receptors originate from a man younger than 35 with acute COVID-19.

V and J are TRBV11-3 and TRBJ1-5; D gene uncertain. V lost 6 bases to trimming and J lost 3 bases, with 18 bases between them. The CDR3 consists of 16 residues. CDR1 is SGHNT and CDR2 is YENEEA in the germline V gene. CDR3 loop: CASRQSRSQFNQPQHF. In nucleotides, the CDR3 is TGTGCCAGCAGGCAATCCCGTTCACAGTTCAATCAGCCCCAGCATTTT.

In this sample, this clone turned up many times. The chain has TRBV19 and TRBJ2-7; 13 bases line up with TRBD2. The CDR3 length is 16 residues. The V and J ends lost 5 bases and 3 bases, in that order; junction bases with no gene match: 7. Germline CDR1 and CDR2: LNHDA and SQIVND (reference sequence). Written as DNA, the CDR3 is TGTGCCAGTAGTCTCACACTAGCGGGAGGGCTCTACGAGCAGTACTTC. This translates into CASSLTLAGGLYEQYF.

The chain carries TRBV2 and TRBJ1-2, with D hard to call. The germline V gene encodes CDR1 SNHLY and CDR2 FYNNEI. V lost 4 bases and J lost 6, with 15 bases in between. This CDR3 is 14 amino acids long. CDR3: CASSAMRAEDGYTF. DNA for the CDR3: TGTGCCAGCAGTGCTATGAGGGCTGAGGATGGCTACACCTTC.

This chain connects TRBV30 to TRBJ1-1, with a tentative D call TRBD1 (5 bases). V gave up 0 bases and J gave up 0 bases, with 11 bases separating them. The CDR3 covers 15 residues. Per germline, CDR1 GTSNPN and CDR2 SVGIG (reference sequence). The CDR3 DNA is TGTGCCTGGAGTGTCGGGGGGGTCATGAACACTGAAGCTTTCTTT. Translating it yields CAWSVGGVMNTEAFF. Supplemented by reference TRBV30 and TRBJ1-1, the full variable domain reads SQTIHQWPATLVQPVGSPLSLECTVEGTSNPNLYWYRQAAGRGLQLLFYSVGIGQISSEVPQNLSASRPQDRQFILSSKKLLLSDSGFYLCAWSVGGVMNTEAFFGQGTRLTVV.

The chain combines TRBV6-5 with TRBJ1-1; D is unresolved. This CDR3 has 12 residues. Germline lookup yields CDR1 MNHEY and CDR2 SVGAGI. V dropped 5 bases and J dropped 1 base, with 5 bases sitting between them. CDR3 amino acids: CASSRGNTEAFF. The CDR3 bases are TGTGCCAGCAGTCGGGGGAACACTGAAGCTTTCTTT.

This clone was seen more than once but under ten times. The chain links TRBV11-2 to TRBJ2-7, with a possible D match to TRBD2 (5 bases). This CDR3 has 16 residues. The V end lost 4 bases, the J end lost 5 bases, and 21 bases lay between the germline ends. Germline loops: CDR1 SGHAT, CDR2 FQNNGV. The CDR3 here is CASSYTGDGPQNEQYF. The DNA for the CDR3 is TGTGCCAGCAGCTATACCGGGGATGGCCCCCAGAACGAGCAGTACTTC.

This clone was found once. The chain recombines TRBV27 with TRBJ2-1; 12 positions match TRBD2. Germline-derived CDR1 and CDR2 are MNHEY and SMNVEV (reference sequence). Unmatched junction bases numbered 6, after V lost 4 bases and J lost 8 bases. This CDR3 contains 15 residues. The CDR3: CASSSGTSGLDEQFF. The CDR3 region has the DNA TGTGCCAGCAGTTCCGGGACTAGCGGGTTGGATGAGCAGTTCTTC.